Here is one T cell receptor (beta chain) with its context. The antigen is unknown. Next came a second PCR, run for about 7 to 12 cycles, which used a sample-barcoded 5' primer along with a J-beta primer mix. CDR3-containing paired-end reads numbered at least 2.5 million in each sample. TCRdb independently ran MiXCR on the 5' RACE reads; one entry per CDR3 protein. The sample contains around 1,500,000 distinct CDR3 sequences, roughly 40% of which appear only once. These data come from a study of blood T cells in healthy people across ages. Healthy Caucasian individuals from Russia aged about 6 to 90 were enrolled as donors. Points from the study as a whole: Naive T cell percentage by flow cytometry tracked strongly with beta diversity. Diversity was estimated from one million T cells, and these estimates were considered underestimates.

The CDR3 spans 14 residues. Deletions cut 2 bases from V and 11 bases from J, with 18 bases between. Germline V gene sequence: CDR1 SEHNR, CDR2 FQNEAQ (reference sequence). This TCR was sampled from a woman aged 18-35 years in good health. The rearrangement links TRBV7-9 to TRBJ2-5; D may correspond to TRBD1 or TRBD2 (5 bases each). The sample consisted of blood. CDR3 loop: CASSLSGTVNEQYF. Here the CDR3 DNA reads TGTGCCAGCAGCTTAAGTGGGACGGTAAATGAGCAGTACTTC.